This T cell receptor (beta chain) was found in a study of blood T cell repertoires in COVID-19. Sequenced by immunoSEQ multiplex PCR; TCRdb stores in-frame clones only, minus some. Counted here are about 220,000 clones, approximately 86% occurring once; the ten biggest clones make up 2.6%. This CDR3 is built from 16 residues. Germline-derived CDR1 and CDR2 are SGHRS and YFSETQ. The junction had 4 bases not matched to a gene; V was cut back by 1 base and J by 7 bases. The specimen sequenced was PBMCs or T cells enriched from blood (not recorded which). V and J are TRBV5-1 and TRBJ2-1, with 14 bases matching TRBD2. This sequence was found in a woman in her 30s with acute COVID-19. CDR3: CASSLMTSGGANEQFF. In DNA, the CDR3 is TGCGCCAGCAGCTTGATGACTAGCGGGGGGGCAAATGAGCAGTTCTTC. The variable domain in full, completed from reference TRBV5-1 and TRBJ2-1, reads KAGVTQTPRYLIKTRGQQVTLSCSPISGHRSVSWYQQTPGQGLQFLFEYFSETQRNKGNFPGRFSGRQFSNSRSEMNVSTLELGDSALYLCASSLMTSGGANEQFFGPGTRLTVL.